This TCR beta chain was captured in a study of blood T cell repertoires in COVID-19. Study-wide background: Samples of COVID-19 (acute and convalescent) were obtained from the United States, Italy and Spain. T cells, B-cell-depleted T cells, or PBMCs supplied cDNA or gDNA.

In the original analysis: Researchers report that nucleated cell counts were estimated from reference gene primer amplification. Sequencing used immunoSEQ multiplex PCR; TCRdb keeps in-frame clones, though not all of them. V, J and clone size reflect that table, while D and trimming were determined from the DNA. The sample shows under 150,000 clones, around 83% of them seen only once. V lost 4 bases and J 7 bases, leaving 16 bases between the germline ends. The CDR3 length is 14 residues. The germline V gene has CDR1 LNHDA and CDR2 SQIVND (reference sequence). Input material: peripheral blood. V and J are TRBV19 and TRBJ1-2; no clear D gene. The receptor was isolated from a man in his forties with acute or convalescent COVID-19. CDR3 DNA sequence: TGTGCCAGTAGTAAGGCCGCGAGTACGGGTGGCTACACCTTC. Translating it yields CASSKAASTGGYTF. The full variable domain, completed using reference TRBV19 and TRBJ1-2, is DGGITQSPKYLFRKEGQNVTLSCEQNLNHDAMYWYRQDPGQGLRLIYYSQIVNDFQKGDIAEGYSVSREKKESFPLTVTSAQKNPTAFYLCASSKAASTGGYTFGSGTRLTVV.